These T cell receptor beta chains were read from a single sample in a study of human T cells and chemical hapten exposure. One entry per CDR3 protein, called by TCRdb with MiXCR from the RACE reads. The repertoire holds approximately 88,000 distinct CDR3 sequences, approximately 13% seen once, with approximately 6.2% in the top ten. The input for sequencing was whole blood, taken in connection with sensitization to the hapten diphenylcyclopropenone (DPC). The receptor set was obtained from a woman aged 50 to 60 with alopecia areata. Some clones in this sample may be carry-over from other donors' samples. Each CDR3 is given with its conserved first and last residue. The order of the fields is clone size, CDR3 length, J gene, D gene, V gene, CDR3 DNA, CDR3 protein. A D gene is named only where the DNA matches it firmly. Expanded clones are given a class, and other clones once, few, many or no size at all.

clone_size: many; cdr3_length: 16; j_call: TRBJ2-1; d_call: TRBD2; v_call: TRBV3-1; cdr3_nt: TGTGCCAGCAGCCAATCCAGCGGGGGTCTCTACAATGAGCAGTTCTTC; cdr3_aa: CASSQSSGGLYNEQFF
clone_size: few; cdr3_length: 13; j_call: TRBJ2-7; d_call: .; v_call: TRBV10-3; cdr3_nt: TGTGCCATCAGTGAGTCCTACTCCTACGAGCAGTACTTC; cdr3_aa: CAISESYSYEQYF
clone_size: .; cdr3_length: 18; j_call: TRBJ2-1; d_call: TRBD2; v_call: TRBV20-1; cdr3_nt: TGCAGTGCTAGAGAGTATCGGACGGGTAGCGGGAGGTACAGTGAGCAGTTCTTC; cdr3_aa: CSAREYRTGSGRYSEQFF
clone_size: many; cdr3_length: 16; j_call: TRBJ2-1; d_call: TRBD2; v_call: TRBV6-4; cdr3_nt: TGTGCCAGCAGTCACATCGGACTAGCGAAGTACAATGAGCAGTTCTTC; cdr3_aa: CASSHIGLAKYNEQFF
clone_size: few; cdr3_length: 15; j_call: TRBJ1-2; d_call: .; v_call: TRBV2; cdr3_nt: TGTGCCAGCAGTGATCCCCGGACAGTTAACTATGGCTACACCTTC; cdr3_aa: CASSDPRTVNYGYTF
clone_size: many; cdr3_length: 13; j_call: TRBJ2-1; d_call: .; v_call: TRBV6-4; cdr3_nt: TGTGCCAGCAGTGTCGGCCTAGCACGGGAGCAGTTCTTC; cdr3_aa: CASSVGLAREQFF
clone_size: .; cdr3_length: 14; j_call: TRBJ2-2; d_call: .; v_call: TRBV20-1; cdr3_nt: TGCAGTGCTAGTCTCGGGGGCACTACCGGGGAGCTGTTTTTT; cdr3_aa: CSASLGGTTGELFF
clone_size: many; cdr3_length: 22; j_call: TRBJ2-7; d_call: TRBD2; v_call: TRBV23-1; cdr3_nt: TGCGCCAGCAGTCAATCCGTAAGGAACGGACTAGCGGGATCCCGGCCTCTCTACGAGCAGTACTTC; cdr3_aa: CASSQSVRNGLAGSRPLYEQYF
clone_size: few; cdr3_length: 14; j_call: TRBJ2-3; d_call: TRBD1; v_call: TRBV24-1; cdr3_nt: TGTGCCATCCGCGGGGACAGGGAATCAGATACGCAGTATTTT; cdr3_aa: CAIRGDRESDTQYF
clone_size: few; cdr3_length: 16; j_call: TRBJ1-1; d_call: TRBD1; v_call: TRBV7-8; cdr3_nt: TGTGCCAGCAGCAGTAGGACAGGGCGAGCATTTACTGAAGCTTTCTTT; cdr3_aa: CASSSRTGRAFTEAFF
clone_size: .; cdr3_length: 19; j_call: TRBJ2-5; d_call: TRBD2; v_call: TRBV10-3; cdr3_nt: TGTGCCATCAGTGAGTCGTCGGGACGGCTAGCGGGGACCCAAGAGACCCAGTACTTC; cdr3_aa: CAISESSGRLAGTQETQYF
clone_size: many; cdr3_length: 13; j_call: TRBJ2-1; d_call: TRBD2; v_call: TRBV29-1; cdr3_nt: TGCAGCGTCTCCGGGACTAGAGATGGTGAGCAGTTCTTC; cdr3_aa: CSVSGTRDGEQFF
clone_size: many; cdr3_length: 13; j_call: TRBJ2-6; d_call: .; v_call: TRBV12-3/TRBV12-4; cdr3_nt: TGTGCCAGCAGACCGGTGGGGGCCAACGTCCTGACTTTC; cdr3_aa: CASRPVGANVLTF
clone_size: many; cdr3_length: 11; j_call: TRBJ2-5; d_call: .; v_call: TRBV29-1; cdr3_nt: TGCAGCGGCAATTGGGGAGAGACCCAGTACTTC; cdr3_aa: CSGNWGETQYF
clone_size: few; cdr3_length: 16; j_call: TRBJ2-1; d_call: .; v_call: TRBV6-5; cdr3_nt: TGTGCCAGCAGCGAAGACGGCGGAAACTACTACAATGAGCAGTTCTTC; cdr3_aa: CASSEDGGNYYNEQFF
clone_size: many; cdr3_length: 18; j_call: TRBJ2-1; d_call: .; v_call: TRBV5-1; cdr3_nt: TGCGCCAGCAGGGCAGGTCTAGACACGTCCTTAATCTACAATGAGCAGTTCTTC; cdr3_aa: CASRAGLDTSLIYNEQFF
clone_size: .; cdr3_length: 15; j_call: TRBJ1-6; d_call: TRBD1; v_call: TRBV7-9; cdr3_nt: TGTGCCAGCAGCCGACAGGGGGCCGGGAATTCACCCCTCCACTTT; cdr3_aa: CASSRQGAGNSPLHF
clone_size: .; cdr3_length: 13; j_call: TRBJ2-1; d_call: .; v_call: TRBV29-1; cdr3_nt: TGCAGCGTTGAAGCGTCAACCTACAATGAGCAGTTCTTC; cdr3_aa: CSVEASTYNEQFF
clone_size: few; cdr3_length: 18; j_call: TRBJ2-1; d_call: TRBD2; v_call: TRBV5-1; cdr3_nt: TGCGCCAGCAGCTTGGCGGGACTAGCGAGGAGCTCCTACAATGAGCAGTTCTTC; cdr3_aa: CASSLAGLARSSYNEQFF
clone_size: once; cdr3_length: 12; j_call: TRBJ2-5; d_call: .; v_call: TRBV10-3; cdr3_nt: TGTGCCATCAAGGGACAACAAGAGACCCAGTACTTC; cdr3_aa: CAIKGQQETQYF
clone_size: few; cdr3_length: 13; j_call: TRBJ2-1; d_call: .; v_call: TRBV19; cdr3_nt: TGTGCCAGTAGTATCGAGGGAGTTAGTGAGCAGTTCTTC; cdr3_aa: CASSIEGVSEQFF
clone_size: many; cdr3_length: 13; j_call: TRBJ1-5; d_call: .; v_call: TRBV4-1; cdr3_nt: TGCGCCAGCAGCCCGGACTTTAATCAGCCCCAGCATTTT; cdr3_aa: CASSPDFNQPQHF
clone_size: many; cdr3_length: 13; j_call: TRBJ2-2; d_call: .; v_call: TRBV11-2; cdr3_nt: TGTGCCAGCAGCGGTCCGAACACCGGGGAGCTGTTTTTT; cdr3_aa: CASSGPNTGELFF
clone_size: many; cdr3_length: 13; j_call: TRBJ2-1; d_call: TRBD1; v_call: TRBV6-5; cdr3_nt: TGTGCCAGCAGACGTCTTACAGGGGATGAGCAGTTCTTC; cdr3_aa: CASRRLTGDEQFF
clone_size: .; cdr3_length: 11; j_call: TRBJ2-5; d_call: .; v_call: TRBV29-1; cdr3_nt: TGCAGCGCCAGGGACCCAGAGACCCAGTACTTC; cdr3_aa: CSARDPETQYF
clone_size: .; cdr3_length: 13; j_call: TRBJ2-7; d_call: TRBD2; v_call: TRBV20-1; cdr3_nt: TGCAGTGCTAGAGATCCTCGGGGGGACGAGCAGTACTTC; cdr3_aa: CSARDPRGDEQYF
clone_size: few; cdr3_length: 18; j_call: TRBJ2-1; d_call: .; v_call: TRBV29-1; cdr3_nt: TGCAGCGTTGAAGTTGTGAGGCGGGCAGGGAATGCGTACAATGAGCAGTTCTTC; cdr3_aa: CSVEVVRRAGNAYNEQFF
clone_size: .; cdr3_length: 13; j_call: TRBJ2-1; d_call: .; v_call: TRBV6-5; cdr3_nt: TGTGCCAGCAGAGAGAGCTCCTACAATGAGCAGTTCTTC; cdr3_aa: CASRESSYNEQFF
clone_size: many; cdr3_length: 12; j_call: TRBJ2-1; d_call: .; v_call: TRBV7-2; cdr3_nt: TGTGCCAGCAGCTTAATTCGCACTGAGCAGTTCTTC; cdr3_aa: CASSLIRTEQFF
clone_size: many; cdr3_length: 18; j_call: TRBJ2-5; d_call: TRBD1; v_call: TRBV12-3/TRBV12-4; cdr3_nt: TGTGCCAGCAGTCCAACAACCCTCTCGGACAGGGACCTTGGAACCCAGTACTTC; cdr3_aa: CASSPTTLSDRDLGTQYF
clone_size: .; cdr3_length: 13; j_call: TRBJ2-7; d_call: .; v_call: TRBV10-2; cdr3_nt: TGCGCCAGCAGCTTACAGAACGTCCGAGAGCAGTACTTC; cdr3_aa: CASSLQNVREQYF
clone_size: few; cdr3_length: 14; j_call: TRBJ1-1; d_call: .; v_call: TRBV7-8; cdr3_nt: TGTGCCAGCAGCTTCTCGCCGCGTAACACTGAAGCTTTCTTT; cdr3_aa: CASSFSPRNTEAFF
clone_size: .; cdr3_length: 16; j_call: TRBJ1-1; d_call: .; v_call: TRBV20-1; cdr3_nt: TGCAGTGCTCCCCAGCGTTCGACAGCCACGAACACTGAAGCTTTCTTT; cdr3_aa: CSAPQRSTATNTEAFF
clone_size: many; cdr3_length: 14; j_call: TRBJ2-3; d_call: TRBD1; v_call: TRBV29-1; cdr3_nt: TGCAGCGTTGAAGAAACAGGGGGCACAGATACGCAGTATTTT; cdr3_aa: CSVEETGGTDTQYF
clone_size: many; cdr3_length: 15; j_call: TRBJ2-2; d_call: TRBD2; v_call: TRBV11-2; cdr3_nt: TGTGCCAGCAACTGGCCCCGCGGGAGGACCGGGGAGCTGTTTTTT; cdr3_aa: CASNWPRGRTGELFF
clone_size: many; cdr3_length: 14; j_call: TRBJ2-7; d_call: .; v_call: TRBV6-5; cdr3_nt: TGTGCCAGCAGTTACTCCGGAGGCTCCTACGAGCAGTACTTC; cdr3_aa: CASSYSGGSYEQYF
clone_size: many; cdr3_length: 18; j_call: TRBJ2-6; d_call: .; v_call: TRBV3-1; cdr3_nt: TGTGCCAGCAGCCCATTTATCCAGTCGAGTTCTGGGGCCAACGTCCTGACTTTC; cdr3_aa: CASSPFIQSSSGANVLTF
clone_size: .; cdr3_length: 13; j_call: TRBJ2-3; d_call: .; v_call: TRBV20-1; cdr3_nt: TGCAGTGCTAGAGGCGGGGGCCCAGATACGCAGTATTTT; cdr3_aa: CSARGGGPDTQYF
clone_size: few; cdr3_length: 13; j_call: TRBJ2-7; d_call: .; v_call: TRBV10-3; cdr3_nt: TGTGCCATCAGTGTAGGGGCCCAGTACGAGCAGTACTTC; cdr3_aa: CAISVGAQYEQYF
clone_size: many; cdr3_length: 15; j_call: TRBJ2-1; d_call: TRBD2; v_call: TRBV5-1; cdr3_nt: TGCGCCAGCAGCTTGGCGCTAGCGGAGAACAATGAGCAGTTCTTC; cdr3_aa: CASSLALAENNEQFF
clone_size: .; cdr3_length: 15; j_call: TRBJ2-3; d_call: .; v_call: TRBV5-1; cdr3_nt: TGCGCCAGCAGCACGCAAGGGGGTAGCACAGATACGCAGTATTTT; cdr3_aa: CASSTQGGSTDTQYF
clone_size: few; cdr3_length: 14; j_call: TRBJ1-6; d_call: .; v_call: TRBV12-3/TRBV12-4; cdr3_nt: TGTGCCAGCAGAGCTTACAGGGCCAATTCACCCCTCCACTTT; cdr3_aa: CASRAYRANSPLHF